Following are 6 T cell receptor beta chains from one sample sequenced in a study of T cells in Graves' hyperthyroidism and ophthalmopathy. RNA transcripts served as the template for amplifying TCR beta CDR3 regions. A first-round RT-PCR of the TCR CDR3 used the HTBI primer set. TCRdb reprocessed the multiplex PCR reads with MiXCR, giving one entry per CDR3 protein. The table has 93,000 or so distinct CDR3 sequences, about 50% seen once. Specimen: blood. The receptors here all came from a man aged 35 to 55 with Graves' hyperthyroidism.

CDR3 region: CASSPNRDRGNSPLHF. In DNA, the CDR3 is TGTGCCAGTAGTCCAAACCGGGACAGGGGCAATTCACCCCTCCACTTT. The chain joins TRBV19 to TRBJ1-6; TRBD1 matches at 10 bases. CDR3 length equals 16 residues. Germline loops: CDR1 LNHDA, CDR2 SQIVND (reference sequence). V lost 5 bases, J lost 7 bases, and 8 bases stayed unmatched. Based on the CDR3 plus reference TRBV19 and TRBJ1-6, the full variable domain is DGGITQSPKYLFRKEGQNVTLSCEQNLNHDAMYWYRQDPGQGLRLIYYSQIVNDFQKGDIAEGYSVSREKKESFPLTVTSAQKNPTAFYLCASSPNRDRGNSPLHFGNGTRLTVT.

This clonotype was observed many times. This chain uses TRBV5-1 with TRBJ1-4; D gene unclear. The CDR3 is made up of 15 amino acids. The germline V gene encodes CDR1 SGHRS and CDR2 YFSETQ. V lost 2 bases, J lost 4 bases, and 12 bases lay in between. CDR3 in amino acids: CASSLSMGRNEKLFF. The CDR3 DNA follows: TGCGCCAGCAGCTTAAGTATGGGCCGTAATGAAAAACTGTTTTTT.

The sample holds one count of this clonotype. Being one base from a much bigger clone, this may be a read error. This chain joins TRBV7-9 and TRBJ1-4; 9 nucleotides line up with TRBD1. Germline lookup yields CDR1 SEHNR and CDR2 FQNEAQ (reference sequence). The CDR3 is 15 residues long. The CDR3 loop is CASSRGTGRNEKLVF. CDR3 nucleotides: TGCGCCAGCAGCCGGGGGACAGGGAGGAATGAAAAACTGGTTTTT.

The sample holds many counts of this clonotype. The rearrangement links TRBV9 to TRBJ2-1; maybe TRBD2 (5 bases). This CDR3 contains 16 residues. Looked up from germline, CDR1 is SGDLS and CDR2 is YYNGEE. Trimming took off 0 bases at V and 4 bases at J, with 14 bases between the two ends. CDR3 coding DNA: TGTGCCAGCAGCGTAGGAGGGAGACCGGAGTACAATGAGCAGTTCTTC. It encodes CASSVGGRPEYNEQFF.

The rearrangement links TRBV29-1 to TRBJ1-2; TRBD1 might be the D (5 bases). The CDR3 totals 14 residues. CDR1 and CDR2 (germline): SQVTM, ANQGSEA. The ends were cut back, 0 bases at V and 8 bases at J, with 16 bases in the middle. The CDR3 coding sequence is TGCAGCGTTGAAGAGGTGCAGGGTGGAGGAGGCTACACCTTC. It translates to CSVEEVQGGGGYTF.

In its sample, this clonotype was seen a few times. The rearrangement links TRBV28 to TRBJ2-6; unclear D gene. The CDR3 runs 14 residues. Trimming pared 3 bases from V and 2 bases from J, leaving 5 bases between. Germline lookup yields CDR1 MDHEN and CDR2 SYDVKM. In nucleotides, the CDR3 is TGTGCCAGCAGTTTTTTCCCTGGGGCCAACGTCCTGACTTTC. Translation gives CASSFFPGANVLTF. Full variable domain (remainder filled in from reference TRBV28 and TRBJ2-6): DVKVTQSSRYLVKRTGEKVFLECVQDMDHENMFWYRQDPGLGLRLIYFSYDVKMKEKGDIPEGYSVSREKKERFSLILESASTNQTSMYLCASSFFPGANVLTFGAGSRLTVL.